This T cell receptor (beta chain) was obtained from a study of cytomegalovirus exposure and HLA in healthy donors. Study-wide results and limits: Some V segments could not be told apart, so they were left out, TRBV6-2 and TRBV6-3 among them.

J lost 4 bases, V lost 3 bases, and 12 bases had no gene match. Germline V lookup: CDR1 SGHDT, CDR2 YYEEEE. This CDR3 is 16 amino acids long. The PCR employed 60 Vbeta primers together with 13 Jbeta primers. Produced via immunoSEQ multiplex PCR; TCRdb's table is partial and in-frame only. This table holds 55,000 to 80,000 clones, 60% to 80% found once. This clone appeared once. Its antigen is as yet unknown. The receptor was derived from a woman younger than 45 in good health and CMV-seropositive. The material sequenced was PBMCs. The chain links TRBV5-6 to TRBJ1-2, with 7 positions matching TRBD1. CDR3 DNA sequence: TGTGCCAGCAGCTCCCGGACAGGCCGGAGTGGCTATGGCTACACCTTC. Translated: CASSSRTGRSGYGYTF.